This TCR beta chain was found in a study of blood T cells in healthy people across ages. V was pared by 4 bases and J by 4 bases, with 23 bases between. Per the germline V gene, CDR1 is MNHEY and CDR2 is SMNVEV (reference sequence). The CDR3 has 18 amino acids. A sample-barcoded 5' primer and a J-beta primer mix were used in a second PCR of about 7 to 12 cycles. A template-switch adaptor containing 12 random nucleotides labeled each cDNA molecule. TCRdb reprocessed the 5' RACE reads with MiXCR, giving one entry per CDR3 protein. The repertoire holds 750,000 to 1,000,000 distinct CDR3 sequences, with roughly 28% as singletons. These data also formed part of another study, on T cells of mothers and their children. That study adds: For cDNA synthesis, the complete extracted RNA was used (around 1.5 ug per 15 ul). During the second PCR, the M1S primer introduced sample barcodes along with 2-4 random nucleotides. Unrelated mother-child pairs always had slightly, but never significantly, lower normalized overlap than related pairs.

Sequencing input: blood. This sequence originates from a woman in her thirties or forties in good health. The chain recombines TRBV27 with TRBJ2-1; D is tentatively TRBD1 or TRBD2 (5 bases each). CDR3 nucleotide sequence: TGTGCCAGCAGTTCGGTCACCGAAGGGGCTAGCTTTTACAATGAGCAGTTCTTC. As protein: CASSSVTEGASFYNEQFF.